A selection of T cell receptor beta chains follows, all from one sample in a study of OX40 agonist ivuxolimab in advanced cancers. Sequencing used immunoSEQ multiplex PCR; TCRdb keeps in-frame clones, though not all of them. Of 35,000 or so clones listed, roughly 80% are singletons. This specimen consisted of CD4+ or CD8+ T cells sorted from blood, obtained in a trial of the OX40 agonist ivuxolimab. The receptors were gathered from an adult with an advanced solid tumor such as melanoma, head and neck, liver or kidney cancer. Both conserved end residues are part of each CDR3. A D gene is named only where the DNA matches it firmly. Not every row has a clone size; where given, it reads once, few, many or a size class.

V,length,J,D,size,CDR3,DNA
TRBV28,14,TRBJ2-7,.,.,CASPQLRGDYEQYF,TGTGCCAGCCCCCAGTTGCGTGGCGACTACGAGCAGTACTTC
TRBV7-9,15,TRBJ2-1,TRBD2,.,CASSLGGLAVQEQFF,TGTGCCAGCAGCTTAGGCGGACTAGCGGTGCAGGAGCAGTTCTTC
TRBV29-1,13,TRBJ2-1,.,.,CSVRKEPYNEQFF,TGCAGCGTTCGGAAAGAGCCTTACAATGAGCAGTTCTTC
TRBV5-5,16,TRBJ1-2,.,.,CASSLMVVPGSSGYTF,TGTGCCAGCAGCCTGATGGTAGTCCCCGGTTCGAGTGGCTACACCTTC
TRBV28,14,TRBJ2-5,TRBD1,.,CASSFHRGQETQYF,TGTGCCAGCAGTTTCCACAGGGGGCAAGAGACCCAGTACTTC
TRBV5-1,17,TRBJ2-1,.,.,CASSFRAARSSYNEQFF,TGCGCCAGCAGCTTCAGGGCAGCGCGGAGCTCCTACAATGAGCAGTTCTTC
TRBV6-1,14,TRBJ1-5,.,.,CASRPSRGNQPQHF,TGTGCCAGCAGACCTAGCCGAGGAAATCAGCCCCAGCATTTT
TRBV7-9,15,TRBJ1-2,.,once,CASSYWTGEYYGYTF,TGTGCCAGCAGCTATTGGACGGGGGAGTACTATGGCTACACCTTC
TRBV5-8,13,TRBJ1-1,TRBD1,once,CANSGTGWAEAFF,TGTGCCAACTCCGGGACAGGATGGGCTGAAGCTTTCTTT
TRBV11-2,13,TRBJ2-7,.,.,CASSRLGSYEQYF,TGTGCCAGCAGCCGGCTTGGGTCCTACGAGCAGTACTTC
TRBV7-8,12,TRBJ1-4,.,.,CASSLEGGKLFF,TGTGCCAGCAGCTTAGAGGGAGGAAAACTGTTTTTT
TRBV6-1,15,TRBJ1-2,TRBD1,medium-sized,CASSVGQGPNYGYTF,TGTGCCAGCAGCGTCGGACAGGGCCCTAACTATGGCTACACCTTC
TRBV6-5,15,TRBJ1-1,TRBD1,.,CASSYSPGGNTEAFF,TGTGCCAGCAGTTATTCCCCAGGGGGGAACACTGAAGCTTTCTTT
TRBV7-3,13,TRBJ2-3,.,.,CASSPTGPDTQYF,TGTGCCAGCAGCCCGACCGGGCCAGATACGCAGTATTTT